The next 23 T cell receptor beta chains were all read from a single sample in a study of T cell responses to AZD1222 COVID-19 vaccine. The protocol was immunoSEQ multiplex PCR, while the TCRdb copy is restricted to in-frame clones and leaves out a portion. The table records 150,000 to 250,000 clones, just over 90% of them present only once. The specimen was peripheral blood, collected 28 days after the second AZD1222 dose. The source is an adult who received the AZD1222 COVID-19 vaccine.

CDR3 residues: CAWSLGLAGRYEQFF. CDR3 bases: TGTGCCTGGAGTTTAGGCCTAGCGGGGAGGTATGAGCAGTTCTTC. The chain employs TRBV30 and TRBJ2-1; TRBD2 matches 9 bases. Trimming took 2 bases from V and 8 from J; bases not matched to a gene: 10. Per the germline V gene, CDR1 is GTSNPN and CDR2 is SVGIG (reference sequence). The CDR3 runs to 15 residues. Combining the CDR3 with reference TRBV30 and TRBJ2-1 gives the whole variable domain SQTIHQWPATLVQPVGSPLSLECTVEGTSNPNLYWYRQAAGRGLQLLFYSVGIGQISSEVPQNLSASRPQDRQFILSSKKLLLSDSGFYLCAWSLGLAGRYEQFFGPGTRLTVL.

This clone occurred a few times. The chain joins TRBV25-1 to TRBJ1-2, with D maybe TRBD1 (6 bases). Deletions cut 1 base from V and 4 bases from J, with 10 bases between. The CDR3 has 14 amino acids. Germline CDR1 is MGHDK and CDR2 is SYGVNS. In DNA form, the CDR3 reads TGTGCCAGCAGTGAATTGGGCAGGGGCTATGGCTACACCTTC. It yields the protein CASSELGRGYGYTF.

This clone appeared a few times. The V call is TRBV12-5, the J call TRBJ1-5, with D perhaps TRBD1 (5 bases). This CDR3 has 17 amino acids. The germline gives CDR1 LGHNT, CDR2 FRNRAP. Deletions cut 7 bases from V and 2 bases from J, with 21 bases between. CDR3 region: CASASGGGGKGNQPQHF. DNA for the CDR3: TGTGCTAGTGCCTCTGGTGGGGGGGGAAAGGGCAATCAGCCCCAGCATTTT.

This clone was detected only once. The J gene is TRBJ2-5, the V gene TRBV7-9, with D unclear. The CDR3 spans 10 residues. Germline V CDR1 and CDR2: SEHNR, FQNEAQ (reference sequence). Between the trimmed V and J ends, which lost 4 bases and 4 bases, there was a span of 1 base. The CDR3 DNA reads as TGTGCCAGCAGCTCAGAGACCCAGTACTTC. Amino acids: CASSSETQYF.

The chain couples TRBV9 to TRBJ2-5, with 7 bases fitting TRBD1. Trimming cost V 0 bases and J 5 bases; bases outside gene matches: 4. The CDR3 has 14 residues. CDR1 SGDLS and CDR2 YYNGEE come from the germline V gene. In DNA form, the CDR3 reads TGTGCCAGCAGCGTAGAGGGGGCTCGGGAGACCCAGTACTTC. Translating it yields CASSVEGARETQYF.

This clone has only one observation. The chain links TRBV19 to TRBJ1-2; the D is unclear. CDR1 and CDR2 (germline): LNHDA, SQIVND (reference sequence). V gave up 2 bases and J gave up 1 base, with 2 bases separating them. The CDR3 sequence is 12 residues long. The CDR3 sequence: CASSILNYGYTF. Here the CDR3 DNA reads TGTGCCAGTAGTATACTTAACTATGGCTACACCTTC.

The chain employs TRBV11-2 and TRBJ1-1; no firm D call. Deletions cut 3 bases from V and 0 bases from J, with 5 bases between. The germline V gene encodes CDR1 SGHAT and CDR2 FQNNGV. This CDR3 has 13 amino acids. The CDR3 coding sequence is TGTGCCAGCAGCTTTTCTATGAACACTGAAGCTTTCTTT. It translates to CASSFSMNTEAFF.

This chain links TRBV18 with TRBJ1-6; TRBD1 agrees at 9 bases. Trimming took 5 bases from V and 8 from J; bases not matched to a gene: 7. Germline lookup yields CDR1 KGHSH and CDR2 LQKENI. The CDR3 consists of 15 residues. The CDR3 nucleotides are TGTGCCAGCTCAGTAACAGGGGGCTGGGATTCACCCCTCCACTTT. This encodes CASSVTGGWDSPLHF.

The genes are TRBV6-5 and TRBJ1-2, with 9 bases fitting TRBD1. CDR1 and CDR2 (germline): MNHEY, SVGAGI. There are 13 residues in the CDR3. V lost 4 bases, J lost 4 bases, and 1 base stayed unmatched. The CDR3 loop reads CASSSDRGYGYTF. Here the CDR3 DNA reads TGTGCCAGCAGTTCGGACAGGGGCTATGGCTACACCTTC.

The table lists this clone with a count of one. This chain uses TRBV30 with TRBJ1-6; unclear D gene. Trimming pared 3 bases from V and 9 bases from J, leaving 12 bases between. CDR1 and CDR2 from the germline V gene are GTSNPN and SVGIG (reference sequence). This CDR3 has 13 amino acids. CDR3: CAWSPNPVSPLHF. The CDR3 nucleotides read TGTGCCTGGAGCCCTAACCCGGTTTCACCCCTCCACTTT.

The chain combines TRBV10-3 with TRBJ2-2, with 7 bases identical to TRBD2. The germline V gene encodes CDR1 ENHRY and CDR2 SYGVKD. The V segment lost 7 bases and the J segment 7 bases; nucleotides outside the gene matches: 9. The CDR3 contains 14 residues. The CDR3 sequence is CAITASGNSGELFF. CDR3 nucleotide sequence: TGTGCCATCACGGCCAGCGGGAATAGCGGGGAGCTGTTTTTT.

The J gene is TRBJ2-5, the V gene TRBV30; D is perhaps TRBD2 (7 bases). The CDR3 spans 13 residues. Germline CDR1 is GTSNPN and CDR2 is SVGIG (reference sequence). V lost 4 bases and J 3 bases, leaving 12 bases between the germline ends. The CDR3 DNA follows: TGTGCCTGGACGGGGGGCATTAAAGAGACCCAGTACTTC. As protein: CAWTGGIKETQYF.

The chain combines TRBV5-1 with TRBJ2-1; maybe TRBD2 (5 bases). The CDR3 has 14 amino acids. The germline CDR1 and CDR2 sequences are SGHRS and YFSETQ. V was cut by 5 bases and J by 6 bases, with 15 bases left in between. The CDR3 reads CASSPRTLGNEQFF. The CDR3 DNA reads TGCGCCAGCAGTCCAAGGACTCTGGGCAATGAGCAGTTCTTC.

This clone was counted only a few times. V and J are TRBV11-2 and TRBJ2-3, with 9 bases identical to TRBD2. This CDR3 comprises 17 residues. Germline V lookup: CDR1 SGHAT, CDR2 FQNNGV. V was pared by 3 bases and J by 6 bases, with 13 bases of the junction left unmatched. The CDR3 region is CASSFRRGAGGGDTQYF. DNA of the CDR3: TGTGCCAGCAGCTTCAGACGGGGAGCGGGAGGCGGGGATACGCAGTATTTT.

The chain links TRBV2 to TRBJ1-5; D is ambiguous. CDR3 length: 14 amino acids. Trimming cost V 6 bases and J 0 bases, with 9 bases left between them. Germline CDR1 and CDR2: SNHLY and FYNNEI. The CDR3, as DNA: TGTGCCAGCAGCTATAGTTATAGCAATCAGCCCCAGCATTTT. This gives the protein CASSYSYSNQPQHF.

V usage is TRBV10-3 and J usage is TRBJ2-2; D might be TRBD2 (6 bases). CDR3 length: 13 residues. The V gene lost 2 bases and the J gene lost 6 bases, with 7 bases spanning the gap. Germline V lookup: CDR1 ENHRY, CDR2 SYGVKD. DNA for the CDR3: TGTGCCATCAGTGAGACTAGCCCCGGGGAGCTGTTTTTT. Translated: CAISETSPGELFF.

The J gene is TRBJ1-2, the V gene TRBV21-1. TRBV21-1 is reported as a pseudogene. This CDR3 spans 15 amino acids. The CDR3 sequence is CASSKPLRWDRGYTF. The CDR3 DNA sequence: TGTGCCAGCAGCAAACCGCTACGCTGGGATCGGGGCTACACCTTC.

The chain recombines TRBV19 with TRBJ1-6; tentatively, D is TRBD1 (6 bases). This CDR3 region has 16 residues. The germline V gene encodes CDR1 LNHDA and CDR2 SQIVND (reference sequence). The V gene lost 2 bases and the J gene lost 9 bases, with 17 bases spanning the gap. The CDR3 DNA sequence: TGTGCCAGTAGTATAACCAACCTAAGGGGGGGTTCACCCCTCCACTTT. Encoded protein: CASSITNLRGGSPLHF.

J is TRBJ2-2 and V is TRBV7-2, with D tentatively TRBD1 or TRBD2 (5 bases each). The germline V gene has CDR1 SGHTA and CDR2 FQGNSA. The CDR3 has 15 residues. V was cut by 3 bases and J by 6 bases, with 14 bases left in between. Written as DNA, the CDR3 is TGTGCCAGCAGCTTTCTACGGGGCGGTTCCGGGGAGCTGTTTTTT. Amino acid sequence: CASSFLRGGSGELFF.

This rearrangement joins TRBV29-1 to TRBJ2-7; perhaps TRBD2 as D (5 bases). The CDR3 extends over 13 amino acids. V was cut by 7 bases and J by 0 bases, with 13 bases left in between. The germline V gene has CDR1 SQVTM and CDR2 ANQGSEA. The CDR3: CSAGTGSSYEQYF. The CDR3 DNA follows: TGCAGCGCGGGAACTGGCAGCTCCTACGAGCAGTACTTC.

Concerning this clone: The sample holds other DNA sequences that translate to the same CDR3. Written as DNA, the CDR3 is TGTGCCAGCAGCGTGGGACAGGGCGATCAGCCCCAGCATTTT. Amino acid sequence: CASSVGQGDQPQHF. The chain uses TRBV9 and TRBJ1-5; 9 nucleotides align to TRBD1. Unmatched junction bases numbered 2, after V lost 2 bases and J lost 5 bases. The CDR3 runs to 14 residues. Germline CDR1 SGDLS, CDR2 YYNGEE.

DNA for the CDR3: TGCAGCGTCGGGGGGAGCTATCGAAGCTACGAGCAGTACTTC. Its protein is CSVGGSYRSYEQYF. The J gene is TRBJ2-7, the V gene TRBV29-1; TRBD2 agrees at 7 bases. Germline CDR1 SQVTM, CDR2 ANQGSEA. This CDR3 contains 14 residues. V was clipped by 6 bases and J by 3 bases; unmatched bases: 11.

The DNA of the CDR3 is TGTGCCAGCAGCGGCAGGGTGTACGAGCAGTACTTC. It yields the protein CASSGRVYEQYF. The rearrangement uses TRBV9 and TRBJ2-7, with D possibly TRBD1 on 5 matching bases. Deletions cut 3 bases from V and 4 bases from J, with 8 bases between. Per the germline V gene, CDR1 is SGDLS and CDR2 is YYNGEE. CDR3 length equals 12 residues.